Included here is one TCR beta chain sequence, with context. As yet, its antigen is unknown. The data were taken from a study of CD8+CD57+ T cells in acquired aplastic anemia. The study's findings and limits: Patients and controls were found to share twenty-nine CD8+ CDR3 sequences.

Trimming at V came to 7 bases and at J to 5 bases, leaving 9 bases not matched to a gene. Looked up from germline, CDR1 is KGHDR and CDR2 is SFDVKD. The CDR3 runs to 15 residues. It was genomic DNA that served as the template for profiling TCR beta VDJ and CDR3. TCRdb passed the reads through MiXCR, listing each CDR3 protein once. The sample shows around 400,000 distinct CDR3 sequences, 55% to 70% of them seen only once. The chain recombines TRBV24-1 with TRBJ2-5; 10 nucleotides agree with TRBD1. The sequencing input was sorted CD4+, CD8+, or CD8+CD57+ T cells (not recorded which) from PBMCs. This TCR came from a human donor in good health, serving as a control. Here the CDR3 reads CATSPGQGVRETQYF. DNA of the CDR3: TGTGCCACCAGCCCCGGACAGGGGGTGAGGGAGACCCAGTACTTC.